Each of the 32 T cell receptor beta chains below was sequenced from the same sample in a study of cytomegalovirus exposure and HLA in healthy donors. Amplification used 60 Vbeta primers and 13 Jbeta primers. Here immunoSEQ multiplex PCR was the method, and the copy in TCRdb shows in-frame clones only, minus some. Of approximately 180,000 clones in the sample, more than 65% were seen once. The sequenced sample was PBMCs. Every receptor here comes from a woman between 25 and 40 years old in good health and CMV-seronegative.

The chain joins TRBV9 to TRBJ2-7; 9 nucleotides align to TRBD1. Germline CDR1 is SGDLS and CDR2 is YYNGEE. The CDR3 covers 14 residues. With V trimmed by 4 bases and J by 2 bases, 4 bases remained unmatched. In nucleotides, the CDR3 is TGTGCCAGCAGCACCGGGACAGGGACCTACGAGCAGTACTTC. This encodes CASSTGTGTYEQYF. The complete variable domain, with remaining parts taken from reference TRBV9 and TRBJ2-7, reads DSGVTQTPKHLITATGQRVTLRCSPRSGDLSVYWYQQSLDQGLQFLIQYYNGEERAKGNILERFSAQQFPDLHSELNLSSLELGDSALYFCASSTGTGTYEQYFGPGTRLTVT.

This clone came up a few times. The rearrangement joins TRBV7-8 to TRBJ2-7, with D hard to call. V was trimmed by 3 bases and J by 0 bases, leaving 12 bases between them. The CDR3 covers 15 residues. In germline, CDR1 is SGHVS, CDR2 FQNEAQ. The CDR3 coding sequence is TGTGCCAGCAGCTTGGTAAGCGCAAGCTCCTACGAGCAGTACTTC. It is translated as CASSLVSASSYEQYF.

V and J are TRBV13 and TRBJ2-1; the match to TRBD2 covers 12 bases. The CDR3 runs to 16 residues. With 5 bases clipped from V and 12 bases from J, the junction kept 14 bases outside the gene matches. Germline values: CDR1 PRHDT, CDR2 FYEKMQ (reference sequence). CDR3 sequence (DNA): TGTGCCAGCAGCCATCCACAGCTAGCGGGAGGGCCGGCGCAGTTCTTC. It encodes CASSHPQLAGGPAQFF.

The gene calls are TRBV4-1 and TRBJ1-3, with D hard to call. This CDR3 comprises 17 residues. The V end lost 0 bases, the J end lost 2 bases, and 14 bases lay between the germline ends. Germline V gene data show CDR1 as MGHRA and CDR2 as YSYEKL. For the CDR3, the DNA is TGCGCCAGCAGCCAAGATGGAGGACTTCCCACTGGAAACACCATATATTTT. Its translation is CASSQDGGLPTGNTIYF.

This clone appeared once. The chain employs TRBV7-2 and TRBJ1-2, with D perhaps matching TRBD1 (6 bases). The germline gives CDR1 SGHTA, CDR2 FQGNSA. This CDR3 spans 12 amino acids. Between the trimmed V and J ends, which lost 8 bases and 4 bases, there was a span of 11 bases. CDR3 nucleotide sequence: TGTGCCAGCCGGGGGGGGGCCTATGGCTACACCTTC. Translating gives CASRGGAYGYTF.

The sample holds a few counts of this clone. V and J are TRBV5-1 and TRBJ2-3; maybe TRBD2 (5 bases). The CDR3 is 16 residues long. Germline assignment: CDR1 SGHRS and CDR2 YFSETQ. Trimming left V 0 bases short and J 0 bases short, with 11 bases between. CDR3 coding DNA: TGCGCCAGCAGCTTGGCCGGGGTACTGAGCACAGATACGCAGTATTTT. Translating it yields CASSLAGVLSTDTQYF.

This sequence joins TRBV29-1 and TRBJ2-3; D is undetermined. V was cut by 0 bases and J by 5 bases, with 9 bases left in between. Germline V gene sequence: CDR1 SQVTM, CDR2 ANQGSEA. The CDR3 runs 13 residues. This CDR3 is CSVEDLDVDTQYF. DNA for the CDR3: TGCAGCGTTGAAGACCTAGACGTAGATACGCAGTATTTT.

Written as DNA, the CDR3 is TGTGCCAGTAAGGTTTCCAGGGGGTTGAGCGGGGAGCTGTTTTTT. As protein: CASKVSRGLSGELFF. This chain links TRBV19 with TRBJ2-2; TRBD1 matches at 7 bases. Trimming at V came to 7 bases and at J to 7 bases, leaving 12 bases not matched to a gene. CDR3 length equals 15 residues. Germline CDR1 is LNHDA and CDR2 is SQIVND (reference sequence).

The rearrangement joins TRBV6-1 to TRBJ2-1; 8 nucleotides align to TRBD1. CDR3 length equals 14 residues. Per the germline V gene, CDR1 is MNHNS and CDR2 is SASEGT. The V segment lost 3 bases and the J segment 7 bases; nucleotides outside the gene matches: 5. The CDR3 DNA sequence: TGTGCCAGCAGTGAGTCAGGGGGCCAAAATGAGCAGTTCTTC. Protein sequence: CASSESGGQNEQFF.

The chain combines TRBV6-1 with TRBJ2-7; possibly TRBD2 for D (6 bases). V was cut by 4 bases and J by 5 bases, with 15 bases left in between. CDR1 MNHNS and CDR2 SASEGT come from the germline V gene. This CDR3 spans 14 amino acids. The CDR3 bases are TGTGCCAGCAGTGGCCGGACCAAGCGGGACGAGCAGTACTTC. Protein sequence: CASSGRTKRDEQYF.

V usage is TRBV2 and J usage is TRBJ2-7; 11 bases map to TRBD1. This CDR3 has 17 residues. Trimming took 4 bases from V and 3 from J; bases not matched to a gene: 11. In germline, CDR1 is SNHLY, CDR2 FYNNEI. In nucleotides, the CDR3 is TGTGCCAGCAGTGTCCCCGGCGGGACAGGGGGTCTCTACGAGCAGTACTTC. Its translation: CASSVPGGTGGLYEQYF.

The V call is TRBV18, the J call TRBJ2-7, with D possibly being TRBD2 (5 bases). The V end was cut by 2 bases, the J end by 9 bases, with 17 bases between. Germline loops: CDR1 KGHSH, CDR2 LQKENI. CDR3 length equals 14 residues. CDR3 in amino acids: CASSPFSADGGQYF. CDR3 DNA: TGTGCCAGCTCACCATTCTCCGCGGACGGAGGGCAGTACTTC.

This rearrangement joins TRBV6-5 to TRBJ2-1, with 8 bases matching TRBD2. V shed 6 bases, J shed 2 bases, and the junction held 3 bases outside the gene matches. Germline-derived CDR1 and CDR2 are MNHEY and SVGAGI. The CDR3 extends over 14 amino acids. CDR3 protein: CASRKAGAYNEQFF. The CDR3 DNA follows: TGTGCCAGCAGGAAAGCGGGGGCCTACAATGAGCAGTTCTTC.

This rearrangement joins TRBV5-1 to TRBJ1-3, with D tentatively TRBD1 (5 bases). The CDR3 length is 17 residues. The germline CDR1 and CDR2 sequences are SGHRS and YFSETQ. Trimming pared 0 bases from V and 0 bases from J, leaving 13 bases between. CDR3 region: CASSLAPTASSGNTIYF. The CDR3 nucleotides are TGCGCCAGCAGCTTGGCCCCGACAGCAAGCTCTGGAAACACCATATATTTT.

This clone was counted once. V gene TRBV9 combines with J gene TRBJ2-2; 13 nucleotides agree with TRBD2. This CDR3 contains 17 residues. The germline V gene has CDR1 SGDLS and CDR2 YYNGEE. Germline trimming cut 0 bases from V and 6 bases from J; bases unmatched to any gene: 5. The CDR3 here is CASSVGRGLAGSGELFF. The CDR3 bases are TGTGCCAGCAGCGTAGGAAGGGGACTAGCGGGATCCGGGGAGCTGTTTTTT. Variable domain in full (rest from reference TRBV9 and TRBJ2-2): DSGVTQTPKHLITATGQRVTLRCSPRSGDLSVYWYQQSLDQGLQFLIQYYNGEERAKGNILERFSAQQFPDLHSELNLSSLELGDSALYFCASSVGRGLAGSGELFFGEGSRLTVL.

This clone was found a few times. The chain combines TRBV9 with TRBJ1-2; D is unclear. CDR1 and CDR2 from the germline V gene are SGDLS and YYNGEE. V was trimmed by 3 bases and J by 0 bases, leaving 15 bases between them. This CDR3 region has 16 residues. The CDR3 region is CASSAIAWGANYGYTF. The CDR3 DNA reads TGTGCCAGCAGCGCTATCGCCTGGGGAGCTAACTATGGCTACACCTTC.

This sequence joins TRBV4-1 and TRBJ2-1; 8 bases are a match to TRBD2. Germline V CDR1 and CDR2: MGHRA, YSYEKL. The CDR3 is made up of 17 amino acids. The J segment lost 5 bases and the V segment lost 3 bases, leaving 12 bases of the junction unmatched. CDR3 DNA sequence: TGCGCCAGCAGCCACTCACCTCGGGGGGGCCGACACAATGAGCAGTTCTTC. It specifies CASSHSPRGGRHNEQFF.

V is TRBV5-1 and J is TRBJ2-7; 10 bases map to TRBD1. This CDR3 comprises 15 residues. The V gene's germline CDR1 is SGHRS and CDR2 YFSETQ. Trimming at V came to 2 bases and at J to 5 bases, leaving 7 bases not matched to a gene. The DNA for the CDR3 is TGCGCCAGCAGCTTTAGGGGACAGGGGCCTAACGAGCAGTACTTC. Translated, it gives CASSFRGQGPNEQYF. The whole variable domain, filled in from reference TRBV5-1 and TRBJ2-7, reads KAGVTQTPRYLIKTRGQQVTLSCSPISGHRSVSWYQQTPGQGLQFLFEYFSETQRNKGNFPGRFSGRQFSNSRSEMNVSTLELGDSALYLCASSFRGQGPNEQYFGPGTRLTVT.

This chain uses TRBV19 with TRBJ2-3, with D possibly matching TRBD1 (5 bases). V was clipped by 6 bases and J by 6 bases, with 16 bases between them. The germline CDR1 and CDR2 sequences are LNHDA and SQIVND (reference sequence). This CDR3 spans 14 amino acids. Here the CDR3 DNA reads TGTGCCAGTAGCAAGGGGTCAAGCGCTGATACGCAGTATTTT. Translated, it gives CASSKGSSADTQYF. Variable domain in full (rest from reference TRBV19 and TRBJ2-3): DGGITQSPKYLFRKEGQNVTLSCEQNLNHDAMYWYRQDPGQGLRLIYYSQIVNDFQKGDIAEGYSVSREKKESFPLTVTSAQKNPTAFYLCASSKGSSADTQYFGPGTRLTVL.

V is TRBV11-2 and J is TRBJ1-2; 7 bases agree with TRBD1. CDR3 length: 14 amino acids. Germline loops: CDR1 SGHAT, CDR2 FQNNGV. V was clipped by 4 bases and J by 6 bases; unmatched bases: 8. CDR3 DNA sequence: TGTGCCAGCAGCTATTACACAGGGGCAGATGGCTACACCTTC. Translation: CASSYYTGADGYTF.

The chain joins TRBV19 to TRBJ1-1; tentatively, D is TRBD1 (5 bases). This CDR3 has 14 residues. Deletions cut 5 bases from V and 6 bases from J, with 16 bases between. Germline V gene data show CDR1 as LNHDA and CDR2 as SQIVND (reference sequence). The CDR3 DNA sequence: TGTGCCAGTAGTCCCACCAATACGGGGGCTGAAGCTTTCTTT. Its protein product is CASSPTNTGAEAFF.

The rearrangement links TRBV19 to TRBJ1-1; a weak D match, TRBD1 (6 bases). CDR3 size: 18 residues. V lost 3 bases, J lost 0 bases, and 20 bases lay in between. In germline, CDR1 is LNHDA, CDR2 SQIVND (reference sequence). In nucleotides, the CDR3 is TGTGCCAGTAGTATGGGCCCCTTGGCAGGGGCGGTGAACACTGAAGCTTTCTTT. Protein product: CASSMGPLAGAVNTEAFF.

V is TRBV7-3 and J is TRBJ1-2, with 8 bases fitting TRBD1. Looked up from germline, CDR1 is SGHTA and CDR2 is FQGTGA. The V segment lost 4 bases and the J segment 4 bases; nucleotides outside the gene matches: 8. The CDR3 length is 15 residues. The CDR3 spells CASSSSTGDGYGYTF. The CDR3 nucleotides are TGTGCCAGCAGCTCTTCGACAGGGGATGGCTATGGCTACACCTTC.

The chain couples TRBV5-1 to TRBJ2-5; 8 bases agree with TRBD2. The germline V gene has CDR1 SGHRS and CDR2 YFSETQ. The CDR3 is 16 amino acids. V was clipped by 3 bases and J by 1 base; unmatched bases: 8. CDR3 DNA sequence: TGCGCCAGCAGCTCGGTTAGCGGGACTTTCCAAGAGACCCAGTACTTC. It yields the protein CASSSVSGTFQETQYF.

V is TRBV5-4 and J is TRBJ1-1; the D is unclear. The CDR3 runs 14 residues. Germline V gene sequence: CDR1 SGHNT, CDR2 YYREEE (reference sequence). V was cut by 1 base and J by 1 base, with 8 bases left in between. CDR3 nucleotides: TGTGCCAGCAGCTTGACCATGCGGAACACTGAAGCTTTCTTT. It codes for CASSLTMRNTEAFF.

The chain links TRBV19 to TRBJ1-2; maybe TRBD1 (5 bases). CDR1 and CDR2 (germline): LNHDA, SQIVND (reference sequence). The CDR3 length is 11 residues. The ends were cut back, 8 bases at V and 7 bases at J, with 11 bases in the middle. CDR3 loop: CASLDILGYTF. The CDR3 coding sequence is TGTGCCAGTTTGGACATACTTGGCTACACCTTC.

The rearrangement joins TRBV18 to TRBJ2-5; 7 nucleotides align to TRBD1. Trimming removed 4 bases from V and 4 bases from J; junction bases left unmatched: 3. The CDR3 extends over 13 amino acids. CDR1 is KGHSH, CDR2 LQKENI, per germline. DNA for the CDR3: TGTGCCAGCTCACTAGGACAGGCAGAGACCCAGTACTTC. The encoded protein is CASSLGQAETQYF.

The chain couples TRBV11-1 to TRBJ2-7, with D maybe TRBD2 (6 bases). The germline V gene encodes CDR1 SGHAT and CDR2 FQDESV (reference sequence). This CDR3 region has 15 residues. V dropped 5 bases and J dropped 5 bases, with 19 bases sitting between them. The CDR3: CASSRNTGSLDEQYF. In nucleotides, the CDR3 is TGTGCCAGCAGCCGAAACACCGGGAGCCTCGACGAGCAGTACTTC. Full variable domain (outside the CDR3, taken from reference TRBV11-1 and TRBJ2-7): EAEVAQSPRYKITEKSQAVAFWCDPISGHATLYWYRQILGQGPELLVQFQDESVVDDSQLPKDRFSAERLKGVDSTLKIQPAELGDSAMYLCASSRNTGSLDEQYFGPGTRLTVT.

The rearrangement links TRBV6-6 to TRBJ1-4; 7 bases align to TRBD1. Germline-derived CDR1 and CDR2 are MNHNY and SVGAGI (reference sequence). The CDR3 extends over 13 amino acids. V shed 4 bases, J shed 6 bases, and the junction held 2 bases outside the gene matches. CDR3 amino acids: CASSLTGHEKLFF. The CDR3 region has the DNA TGTGCCAGCAGTTTGACAGGGCATGAAAAACTGTTTTTT.

CDR3 bases: TGTGCCACCAGCAGCGACCCCTGGGCTACGGGAGTGGCAGATACGCAGTATTTT. Translation gives CATSSDPWATGVADTQYF. The V and J genes are TRBV15 and TRBJ2-3, with a tentative D call TRBD2 (6 bases). Germline V gene data show CDR1 as LNHNV and CDR2 as YYDKDF (reference sequence). The length of the CDR3 is 18 residues. The V end lost 3 bases, the J end lost 4 bases, and 23 bases lay between the germline ends.

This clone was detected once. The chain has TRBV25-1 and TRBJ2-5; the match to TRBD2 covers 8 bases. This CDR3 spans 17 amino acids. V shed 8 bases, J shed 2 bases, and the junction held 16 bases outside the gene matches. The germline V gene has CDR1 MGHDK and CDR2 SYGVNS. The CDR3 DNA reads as TGTGCCAGCTCTCCTACCGGGAGGGGCCAATTTCAAGAGACCCAGTACTTC. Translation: CASSPTGRGQFQETQYF.

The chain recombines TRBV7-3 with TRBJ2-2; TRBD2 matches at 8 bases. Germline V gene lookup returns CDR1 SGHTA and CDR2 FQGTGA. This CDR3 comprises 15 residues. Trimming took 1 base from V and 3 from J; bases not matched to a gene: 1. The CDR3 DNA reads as TGTGCCAGCAGCTTAAACGGGGGGGACACCGGGGAGCTGTTTTTT. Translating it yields CASSLNGGDTGELFF.